Following are 9 T cell receptor beta chains from one sample sequenced in a study of shared clonotypes between healthy human individuals. Measured with immunoSEQ multiplex PCR; TCRdb has only the in-frame clones, and not every one. In the table there are some 2,500,000 clones, 85% to 95% of which are singletons. The material sequenced was naive CD4+ T cells from PBMCs. Indicated subset: CD45RA+ positively selected. These receptors originate from a man between 18 and 29 years old in good health. Some clones in this sample may be carry-over from other donors' samples.

The chain combines TRBV27 with TRBJ1-5; perhaps TRBD1 as D (5 bases). CDR1 and CDR2 (germline): MNHEY, SMNVEV (reference sequence). Deletions cut 9 bases from V and 7 bases from J, with 16 bases between. The CDR3 sequence is 13 residues long. CDR3 residues: CASTGGIGQPQHF. The CDR3 nucleotides read TGTGCCAGTACAGGAGGGATTGGACAGCCCCAGCATTTT.

The rearrangement uses TRBV11-2 and TRBJ2-5; D remains unclear. The V gene's germline CDR1 is SGHAT and CDR2 FQNNGV. The CDR3 contains 13 residues. V was shortened by 7 bases and J by 5 bases, with 14 bases between the two germline ends. The CDR3 DNA reads TGTGCCAGCACAGCTTATATAAGTGAGACCCAGTACTTC. Translated: CASTAYISETQYF.

The rearrangement uses TRBV5-4 and TRBJ2-7; weak D call: TRBD2 (6 bases). Trimming took off 0 bases at V and 5 bases at J, with 9 bases between the two ends. From germline, CDR1 is SGHNT and CDR2 YYREEE (reference sequence). The CDR3 runs to 13 residues. The CDR3 sequence is CASSLAAGNEQYF. In nucleotides, the CDR3 is TGTGCCAGCAGCTTGGCCGCGGGGAACGAGCAGTACTTC. Filled out from reference TRBV5-4 and TRBJ2-7, the complete variable domain reads ETGVTQSPTHLIKTRGQQVTLRCSSQSGHNTVSWYQQALGQGPQFIFQYYREEENGRGNFPPRFSGLQFPNYSSELNVNALELDDSALYLCASSLAAGNEQYFGPGTRLTVT.

This chain connects TRBV7-8 to TRBJ1-1, with TRBD1 matching over 9 bases. This CDR3 contains 15 residues. The V gene's germline CDR1 is SGHVS and CDR2 FQNEAQ. V lost 1 base to trimming and J lost 5 bases; unmatched junction nucleotides: 5. CDR3 DNA: TGTGCCAGCAGCTTAGGTAACAGGGGGCTTACTGAAGCTTTCTTT. It codes for CASSLGNRGLTEAFF. Looking up the rest from reference TRBV7-8 and TRBJ1-1 gives the full variable domain: GAGVSQSPRYKVAKRGQDVALRCDPISGHVSLFWYQQALGQGPEFLTYFQNEAQLDKSGLPSDRFFAERPEGSVSTLKIQRTQQEDSAVYLCASSLGNRGLTEAFFGQGTRLTVV.

This chain joins TRBV19 and TRBJ1-5; maybe TRBD1 (6 bases). V was pared by 6 bases and J by 1 base, with 16 bases between. Germline V CDR1 and CDR2: LNHDA, SQIVND (reference sequence). This CDR3 comprises 16 residues. Here the CDR3 DNA reads TGTGCCAGTAGCATCTCGGGCAGGGGCAGCAATCAGCCCCAGCATTTT. It is translated as CASSISGRGSNQPQHF.

V gene TRBV28 combines with J gene TRBJ1-4; the D gene is possibly TRBD1 (6 bases). The CDR3 is 12 amino acids. Trimming left V 6 bases short and J 8 bases short, with 10 bases between. Germline V gene lookup returns CDR1 MDHEN and CDR2 SYDVKM. The CDR3 region is CASSHRVEKLFF. The CDR3, as DNA: TGTGCCAGCAGCCACAGGGTAGAAAAACTGTTTTTT.

CDR3 bases: TGTGCCAGCAGCTTAGGAGGACTTAGGGCACCCCAGCATTTT. It encodes CASSLGGLRAPQHF. The chain joins TRBV7-9 to TRBJ1-5; D not resolved. Germline V lookup: CDR1 SEHNR, CDR2 FQNEAQ (reference sequence). V gave up 1 base and J gave up 10 bases, with 14 bases separating them. The CDR3 length is 14 residues. The whole variable domain, filled in from reference TRBV7-9 and TRBJ1-5, reads DTGVSQNPRHKITKRGQNVTFRCDPISEHNRLYWYRQTLGQGPEFLTYFQNEAQLEKSRLLSDRFSAERPKGSFSTLEIQRTEQGDSAMYLCASSLGGLRAPQHFGDGTRLSIL.

The chain links TRBV9 to TRBJ2-5; 13 bases line up with TRBD2. The CDR3 spans 17 residues. Per germline, CDR1 SGDLS and CDR2 YYNGEE. V shed 2 bases and J 5 bases; nucleotides not matched to a gene: 9. CDR3 sequence (DNA): TGTGCCAGCAGCGTGGGACTAGCGGGATCTCTGTTGGAGACCCAGTACTTC. Protein: CASSVGLAGSLLETQYF.

V gene TRBV9 combines with J gene TRBJ1-1; D might be TRBD1 (6 bases). V lost 4 bases to trimming and J lost 1 base, with 14 bases between them. There are 15 residues in the CDR3. Germline CDR1 reads SGDLS; CDR2 reads YYNGEE. The DNA for the CDR3 is TGTGCCAGCAGCCCCGGGAGGGGGGAGAACACTGAAGCTTTCTTT. Amino acids: CASSPGRGENTEAFF.